This TCR beta chain was sequenced during a study of monozygotic twins with cystic fibrosis. Across the whole study: Libraries were built from 3 to 3.5 micrograms of fragmented DNA using about 14 PCR cycles.

Some clones are missing from TCRdb's copy, which holds only in-frame ones; the method was immunoSEQ multiplex PCR. The repertoire holds roughly 23,000 clones, with just under 90% as singletons. CDR3 size: 14 residues. V lost 1 base, J lost 6 bases, and 12 bases lay in between. CDR1 and CDR2 from the germline V gene are SGDLS and YYNGEE. As to this clone: Its antigen is currently unknown.

General study results and limits: V usage most resembled the co-twin in 13 of 16 pairs. Age, concordance and disease severity did not associate with shared CDR3 numbers. Median Simpson clonality of approximately 0.0091 suggested naive T cells predominated.

This chain uses TRBV9 with TRBJ2-3; D is undetermined. The sequence was collected from a woman aged 25 to 45 with cystic fibrosis. The specimen was blood. DNA of the CDR3: TGTGCCAGCAGCGTAACCCCGGGTCTCGATACGCAGTATTTT. Its protein product is CASSVTPGLDTQYF.